This TCR beta chain was captured by sequencing in a study of molecular identifiers for immune sequencing clone quantification. This clonotype occurred a few times. Using its own MiXCR run on the PCR reads, TCRdb lists one record per CDR3 protein. The sample contains approximately 590,000 distinct CDR3 sequences, over 25% of which appear only once. This CDR3 is 12 amino acids long. Trimming took 4 bases from V and 7 from J, leaving 11 bases between them. Germline CDR1 MNHEY, CDR2 SMNVEV (reference sequence). The genes are TRBV27 and TRBJ2-7; tentatively, D is TRBD2 (6 bases). The sequenced sample was naive CD8+ T cells from blood, with Jurkat cell RNA spiked in. Subset meaning: FACS-sorted CD8+CD4-CCR7+CD45RA+ naive T cells. The sequence came from a human donor in good health. Some libraries in this study had Jurkat cell RNA spiked in. Here the CDR3 reads CASSYIRGEQYF. The CDR3 bases are TGTGCCAGCAGTTATATCCGGGGGGAGCAGTACTTC.